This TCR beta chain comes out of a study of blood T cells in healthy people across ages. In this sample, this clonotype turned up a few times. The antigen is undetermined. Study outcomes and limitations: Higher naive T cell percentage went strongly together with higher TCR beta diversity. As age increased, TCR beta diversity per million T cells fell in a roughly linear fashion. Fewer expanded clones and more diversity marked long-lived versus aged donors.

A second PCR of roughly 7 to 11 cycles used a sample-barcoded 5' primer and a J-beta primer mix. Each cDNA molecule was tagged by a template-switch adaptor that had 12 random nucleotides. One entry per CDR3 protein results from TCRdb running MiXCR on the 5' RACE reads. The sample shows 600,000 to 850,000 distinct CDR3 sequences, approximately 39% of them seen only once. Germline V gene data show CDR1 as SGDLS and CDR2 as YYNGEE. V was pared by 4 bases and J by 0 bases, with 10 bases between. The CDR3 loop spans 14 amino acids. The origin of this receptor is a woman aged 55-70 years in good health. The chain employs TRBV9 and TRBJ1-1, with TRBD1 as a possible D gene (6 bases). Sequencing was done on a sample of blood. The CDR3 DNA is TGTGCCAGCAGCCCGGGACACATGAACACTGAAGCTTTCTTT. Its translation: CASSPGHMNTEAFF.